The 22 T cell receptor beta chains listed next were all sequenced from one sample in a study of shared clonotypes between healthy human individuals. Profiled with immunoSEQ multiplex PCR; TCRdb holds only in-frame clones, not every one. The data show about 2.3 million clones, 85% to 95% seen once. The sequencing input was naive CD4+ T cells from PBMCs. Subset defined: CD45RA+ positively selected. The receptors stem from a young man in good health. Some clones in this sample may be carry-over from other donors' samples.

With regard to this clone: The sample holds other DNA sequences that translate to the same CDR3. The chain carries TRBV5-4 and TRBJ1-1; no firm D call. Germline CDR1 and CDR2: SGHNT and YYREEE (reference sequence). Trimming removed 2 bases from V and 4 bases from J, with 9 bases in between. The CDR3 extends over 13 amino acids. CDR3: CASSLAGSTEAFF. CDR3 in DNA: TGTGCCAGCAGCTTAGCGGGGAGCACTGAAGCTTTCTTT. The variable domain in full, completed from reference TRBV5-4 and TRBJ1-1, reads ETGVTQSPTHLIKTRGQQVTLRCSSQSGHNTVSWYQQALGQGPQFIFQYYREEENGRGNFPPRFSGLQFPNYSSELNVNALELDDSALYLCASSLAGSTEAFFGQGTRLTVV.

This sequence joins TRBV30 and TRBJ2-3; D gene uncertain. V shed 2 bases and J shed 4 bases, with 10 bases lying between them. This CDR3 spans 13 amino acids. Germline lookup yields CDR1 GTSNPN and CDR2 SVGIG (reference sequence). Written as DNA, the CDR3 is TGTGCCTGGAGTAACCCGTGGGCAGATACGCAGTATTTT. Translating it yields CAWSNPWADTQYF.

The chain employs TRBV7-2 and TRBJ2-2; TRBD2 agrees at 8 bases. CDR1 and CDR2 (germline): SGHTA, FQGNSA. The CDR3 runs 16 residues. J gave up 5 bases and V 3 bases, and 8 bases lay outside the gene matches. Written as DNA, the CDR3 is TGTGCCAGCAGCTTGGATAGCGGGGCGAGGACCGGGGAGCTGTTTTTT. Residues: CASSLDSGARTGELFF. The full variable domain, rest sourced from reference TRBV7-2 and TRBJ2-2, is GAGVSQSPSNKVTEKGKDVELRCDPISGHTALYWYRQSLGQGLEFLIYFQGNSAPDKSGLPSDRFSAERTGGSVSTLTIQRTQQEDSAVYLCASSLDSGARTGELFFGEGSRLTVL.

The chain employs TRBV6-4 and TRBJ2-1, with D uncertain. V was pared by 7 bases and J by 4 bases, with 11 bases between. From germline, CDR1 is MRHNA and CDR2 SNTAGT. CDR3 length equals 13 residues. CDR3 residues: CASTLDPYNEQFF. The DNA of the CDR3 is TGTGCCAGCACCCTGGACCCATACAATGAGCAGTTCTTC.

This chain joins TRBV25-1 and TRBJ2-2; D not resolved. Germline CDR1 reads MGHDK; CDR2 reads SYGVNS. The CDR3 is 15 residues long. Trimming took off 4 bases at V and 4 bases at J, with 13 bases between the two ends. CDR3 nucleotides: TGTGCCAGCAGTGCAAACCGGGTCGGCACCGGGGAGCTGTTTTTT. Translation gives CASSANRVGTGELFF.

A remark on this clone: The same CDR3 is also encoded by other DNA sequences in this sample. Here the CDR3 reads CSVVGSQETQYF. DNA for the CDR3: TGCAGCGTTGTAGGCAGCCAAGAGACCCAGTACTTC. The chain recombines TRBV29-1 with TRBJ2-5; D is unclear. The germline V gene encodes CDR1 SQVTM and CDR2 ANQGSEA. The CDR3 consists of 12 residues. Trimming took 4 bases from V and 1 from J, leaving 7 bases between them. Full variable domain (missing parts from reference TRBV29-1 and TRBJ2-5): SAVISQKPSRDICQRGTSLTIQCQVDSQVTMMFWYRQQPGQSLTLIATANQGSEATYESGFVIDKFPISRPNLTFSTLTVSNMSPEDSSIYLCSVVGSQETQYFGPGTRLLVL.

This chain connects TRBV18 to TRBJ2-7; 11 nucleotides line up with TRBD1. The V gene end was trimmed by 2 bases and the J gene end by 2 bases; junction bases not matched to a gene: 8. This CDR3 comprises 17 residues. CDR1 is KGHSH and CDR2 is LQKENI in the germline V gene. In nucleotides, the CDR3 is TGTGCCAGCTCACCAACTCCAGGGACAGGGGGAACCTACGAGCAGTACTTC. Encoded protein: CASSPTPGTGGTYEQYF.

Notes on this clone: The sample has other DNA sequences that encode this CDR3 too. V is TRBV18 and J is TRBJ1-1; 11 bases agree with TRBD1. There are 16 residues in the CDR3. Germline CDR1 reads KGHSH; CDR2 reads LQKENI. V trimming: 6 bases; J trimming: 0 bases; junction bases outside the gene matches: 6. The CDR3 here is CASSLGQGGLNTEAFF. The CDR3 DNA is TGTGCCAGCTCCCTGGGACAGGGGGGACTGAACACTGAAGCTTTCTTT. Filled out from reference TRBV18 and TRBJ1-1, the complete variable domain reads NAGVMQNPRHLVRRRGQEARLRCSPMKGHSHVYWYRQLPEEGLKFMVYLQKENIIDESGMPKERFSAEFPKEGPSILRIQQVVRGDSAAYFCASSLGQGGLNTEAFFGQGTRLTVV.

The CDR3 DNA follows: TGTGCCATCAAAGAGCCCGGCCCGGAGACCCAGTACTTC. It translates to CAIKEPGPETQYF. V usage is TRBV10-3 and J usage is TRBJ2-5, with D unresolved. Trimming pared 7 bases from V and 5 bases from J, leaving 14 bases between. CDR3 length equals 13 residues. Germline CDR1 reads ENHRY; CDR2 reads SYGVKD.

The chain links TRBV5-6 to TRBJ2-7; D unclear. Deletions cut 3 bases from V and 2 bases from J, with 12 bases between. Germline CDR1 and CDR2: SGHDT and YYEEEE. This CDR3 comprises 14 residues. The CDR3 region has the DNA TGTGCCAGCAGCTCTCTCTCAGCCCCCTACGAGCAGTACTTC. This gives the protein CASSSLSAPYEQYF.

This clone came up once. This chain uses TRBV5-1 with TRBJ2-3; TRBD1 might be the D (6 bases). V lost 3 bases and J 1 base, leaving 18 bases between the germline ends. Germline assignment: CDR1 SGHRS and CDR2 YFSETQ. This CDR3 is 17 amino acids long. This CDR3 reads CASSSDSLLLRTDTQYF. The CDR3, as DNA: TGCGCCAGCAGCTCGGACAGCCTCCTTCTCCGCACAGATACGCAGTATTTT.

The chain is built from TRBV25-1 and TRBJ2-2, with no clear D. Germline CDR1 reads MGHDK; CDR2 reads SYGVNS. Trimming removed 5 bases at V and 6 bases at J, with 13 bases between. The CDR3 loop spans 14 amino acids. CDR3 sequence reads: CASSPGPRAGELFF. CDR3 bases: TGTGCCAGCAGTCCGGGCCCCCGGGCCGGGGAGCTGTTTTTT.

V and J are TRBV7-3 and TRBJ2-3, with D unclear. This CDR3 region has 15 residues. V lost 1 base and J 5 bases, leaving 13 bases between the germline ends. Germline V CDR1 and CDR2: SGHTA, FQGTGA. The CDR3 loop is CASSLNRGTGDTQYF. DNA of the CDR3: TGTGCCAGCAGCTTAAATCGCGGCACGGGAGATACGCAGTATTTT.

The gene calls are TRBV28 and TRBJ2-3; D may be TRBD2 (7 bases). The V end lost 9 bases, the J end lost 2 bases, and 24 bases lay between the germline ends. The CDR3 consists of 17 residues. Germline-derived CDR1 and CDR2 are MDHEN and SYDVKM. CDR3 DNA: TGTGCCAGTATCGGGGGGCGGTTGCCGATATCCACAGATACGCAGTATTTT. Protein product: CASIGGRLPISTDTQYF.

The gene calls are TRBV25-1 and TRBJ1-2; no definite D call. The V end was cut by 6 bases, the J end by 0 bases, with 8 bases between. The CDR3 spans 13 residues. Germline CDR1 MGHDK, CDR2 SYGVNS. The DNA of the CDR3 is TGTGCCAGCAGCCTGAATACTAACTATGGCTACACCTTC. It specifies CASSLNTNYGYTF.

About this clone itself: The sample contains more than one DNA sequence encoding this CDR3. This chain joins TRBV20-1 and TRBJ1-4, with a weak D call TRBD1 (5 bases). V gave up 3 bases and J gave up 8 bases, with 7 bases separating them. The CDR3 is 11 amino acids. CDR1 DFQATT and CDR2 SNEGSKA come from the germline V gene (reference sequence). The CDR3 sequence: CSASQGEKLFF. The CDR3 DNA sequence: TGCAGTGCTAGCCAGGGCGAAAAACTGTTTTTT.

A few counts support this clone. The rearrangement links TRBV7-9 to TRBJ1-2; D remains unclear. The CDR3 contains 13 residues. From germline, CDR1 is SEHNR and CDR2 FQNEAQ (reference sequence). The V and J ends lost 5 bases and 4 bases respectively, with 11 bases between them. The CDR3 nucleotides are TGTGCCAGCAGCGTCCGGGCCATCTATGGCTACACCTTC. This gives the protein CASSVRAIYGYTF. The variable domain in full, completed from reference TRBV7-9 and TRBJ1-2, reads DTGVSQNPRHKITKRGQNVTFRCDPISEHNRLYWYRQTLGQGPEFLTYFQNEAQLEKSRLLSDRFSAERPKGSFSTLEIQRTEQGDSAMYLCASSVRAIYGYTFGSGTRLTVV.

This clone was counted only a few times. This chain links TRBV4-1 with TRBJ1-3, with no clear D. Germline loops: CDR1 MGHRA, CDR2 YSYEKL. This CDR3 has 16 amino acids. Trimming removed 5 bases from V and 0 bases from J, with 14 bases in between. This chain's CDR3 is CASSAPGTRSGNTIYF. The CDR3 DNA sequence: TGCGCCAGCAGCGCCCCGGGAACTCGCTCTGGAAACACCATATATTTT.

The CDR3 loop reads CASSGTAETQYF. The CDR3 DNA reads as TGTGCCAGCAGCGGGACAGCGGAGACCCAGTACTTC. The rearrangement joins TRBV7-2 to TRBJ2-5; 7 positions agree with TRBD1. The CDR3 sequence is 12 residues long. Trimming at V came to 5 bases and at J to 5 bases, leaving 2 bases not matched to a gene. In germline, CDR1 is SGHTA, CDR2 FQGNSA. Filled out from reference TRBV7-2 and TRBJ2-5, the complete variable domain reads GAGVSQSPSNKVTEKGKDVELRCDPISGHTALYWYRQSLGQGLEFLIYFQGNSAPDKSGLPSDRFSAERTGGSVSTLTIQRTQQEDSAVYLCASSGTAETQYFGPGTRLLVL.

V and J are TRBV7-2 and TRBJ1-2, with D possibly matching TRBD1 (6 bases). Germline V gene sequence: CDR1 SGHTA, CDR2 FQGNSA. V lost 2 bases and J 2 bases, leaving 15 bases between the germline ends. The CDR3 contains 16 residues. The DNA of the CDR3 is TGTGCCAGCAGCTTAAACCTTGGGCAGGGGAACTATGGCTACACCTTC. Its protein product is CASSLNLGQGNYGYTF.

The rearrangement uses TRBV19 and TRBJ2-5, with 7 bases identical to TRBD2. The CDR3 totals 14 residues. The ends lost 4 bases at V and 5 bases at J; junction bases unmatched: 7. Germline values: CDR1 LNHDA, CDR2 SQIVND (reference sequence). CDR3 nucleotides: TGTGCCAGTAGTACGCACCGGGGGGTGGAGACCCAGTACTTC. Translation: CASSTHRGVETQYF.

The chain is built from TRBV5-1 and TRBJ1-3; 7 bases are shared with TRBD1. CDR3 size: 18 residues. With V trimmed by 2 bases and J by 1 base, 12 bases remained unmatched. Germline V gene sequence: CDR1 SGHRS, CDR2 YFSETQ. CDR3 sequence (DNA): TGCGCCAGCAGCTTAACCCACCTACAGGGGTTTTCTGGAAACACCATATATTTT. Translating gives CASSLTHLQGFSGNTIYF.